This T cell receptor (beta chain) was sequenced for a study of blood T cell repertoires in COVID-19. Study overall: T cells, B-cell-depleted T cells, or PBMCs supplied cDNA or gDNA.

TCRdb's table, derived via immunoSEQ multiplex PCR, lists solely in-frame clones and lacks some. The profile shows a few hundred thousand clones, 80% to 85% of them singletons. The receptor was isolated from a man between 45 and 60 years old who had recovered from COVID-19. The material sequenced was PBMCs or T cells enriched from blood (not recorded which).

The CDR3 region has the DNA TGTGCCATCAGTGGGGCAGGGGGGGAAAAACTGTTTTTT. Its protein is CAISGAGGEKLFF. V and J are TRBV10-3 and TRBJ1-4, with 7 bases fitting TRBD1. With 4 bases clipped from V and 8 bases from J, the junction kept 4 bases outside the gene matches. Germline-derived CDR1 and CDR2 are ENHRY and SYGVKD. This CDR3 spans 13 amino acids.